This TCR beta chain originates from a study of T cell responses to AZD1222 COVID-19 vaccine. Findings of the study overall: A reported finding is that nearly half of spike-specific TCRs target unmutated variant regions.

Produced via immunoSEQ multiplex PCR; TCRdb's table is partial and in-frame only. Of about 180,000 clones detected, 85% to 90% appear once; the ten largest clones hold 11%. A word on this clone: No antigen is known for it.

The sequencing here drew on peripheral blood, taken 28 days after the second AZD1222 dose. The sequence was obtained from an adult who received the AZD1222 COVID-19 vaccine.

CDR3 region: CASSMLDNQPQHF. In DNA form, the CDR3 reads TGTGCCAGTAGTATGTTGGACAATCAGCCCCAGCATTTT. The chain is built from TRBV19 and TRBJ1-5, with D hard to call. Germline V gives CDR1 LNHDA, CDR2 SQIVND (reference sequence). V gave up 3 bases and J gave up 3 bases, with 6 bases separating them. The CDR3 extends over 13 amino acids.